This T cell receptor beta chain stems from a study of blood T cell repertoires in COVID-19. Original processing notes: Reference gene primers were amplified, and this amplification served to estimate nucleated cell counts. Assay used: immunoSEQ multiplex PCR; TCRdb lists only in-frame clones, some missing. V and J calls plus clone size are reproduced from that table; the DNA served to infer D and trimming. The table has 380,000 or so clones, around 87% seen once. The cohort comprised adults aged about 18 to 90 years residing in about 25 US areas. The recovered donors of Cohort 3 showed two negative PCRs, clearance, or symptom resolution. Germline V gives CDR1 SGHDT, CDR2 YYEEEE. V was clipped by 3 bases and J by 6 bases; unmatched bases: 10. The CDR3 consists of 16 residues.

This sequence was found in a man between 25 and 39 years old who had recovered from COVID-19. The rearrangement uses TRBV5-6 and TRBJ2-1; 9 bases are shared with TRBD2. Input material: PBMCs or T cells enriched from blood (not recorded which). The chain's CDR3 is CASSSRQLAGSNEQFF. CDR3 nucleotide sequence: TGTGCCAGCAGCTCCCGCCAGCTAGCGGGGAGCAATGAGCAGTTCTTC.